The next 32 T cell receptor beta chains were all read from a single sample in a study of T cell responses to AZD1222 COVID-19 vaccine. TCRdb keeps only in-frame clones here, not all; method: immunoSEQ multiplex PCR. This sample has some 96,000 clones; approximately 90% occur once, and the top ten carry 2.5% to 3.5%. The material was peripheral blood, obtained on day 0 of AZD1222 vaccination. The receptors were gathered from an adult in good health.

J is TRBJ1-2 and V is TRBV24-1; D gene unclear. This CDR3 has 15 residues. Germline CDR1 reads KGHDR; CDR2 reads SFDVKD. The V end was cut by 2 bases, the J end by 4 bases, with 13 bases between. CDR3 sequence (DNA): TGTGCCACCAGTGATTACAGCCCTCGGACCTATGGCTACACCTTC. Translation gives CATSDYSPRTYGYTF.

The chain employs TRBV14 and TRBJ2-3, with D maybe TRBD1 (5 bases). Germline V lookup: CDR1 SGHDN, CDR2 FVKESK. The V end was cut by 3 bases, the J end by 2 bases, with 18 bases between. There are 17 residues in the CDR3. The CDR3 loop is CASSHVGWAGPTDTQYF. The DNA of the CDR3 is TGTGCCAGCAGCCACGTGGGGTGGGCAGGGCCCACAGATACGCAGTATTTT.

This rearrangement joins TRBV4-1 to TRBJ1-5; no definite D call. Trimming removed 0 bases from V and 3 bases from J, with 12 bases in between. Germline loops: CDR1 MGHRA, CDR2 YSYEKL. This CDR3 has 16 residues. The CDR3 protein is CASSQEGSRVNQPQHF. CDR3 in DNA: TGCGCCAGCAGCCAAGAGGGGAGCCGGGTCAATCAGCCCCAGCATTTT.

The CDR3 sequence is CARATSGHSYEQYF. CDR3 nucleotides: TGTGCCAGAGCGACTAGCGGGCACTCCTACGAGCAGTACTTC. The chain links TRBV21-1 to TRBJ2-7; the table's D call TRBD2 went unverified against the DNA. TRBV21-1 is shown as a pseudogene. This CDR3 is built from 14 residues.

This clone was counted a single time. Other DNA sequences from this sample encode an identical CDR3 as well. This rearrangement joins TRBV9 to TRBJ2-6; D may match TRBD1 or TRBD2 (5 bases each). The CDR3 length is 20 residues. Germline V gene data show CDR1 as SGDLS and CDR2 as YYNGEE. The V and J ends lost 1 base and 0 bases respectively, with 20 bases between them. The CDR3 is CASSVSQTGADDSGANVLTF. CDR3 DNA: TGTGCCAGCAGCGTAAGCCAGACCGGGGCCGACGACTCTGGGGCCAACGTCCTGACTTTC.

The rearrangement links TRBV19 to TRBJ1-5, with 7 nucleotides matching TRBD1. Looked up from germline, CDR1 is LNHDA and CDR2 is SQIVND (reference sequence). V was pared by 1 base and J by 7 bases, with 7 bases of the junction left unmatched. The CDR3 sequence is 15 residues long. The CDR3 region has the DNA TGTGCCAGTAGTATAGGACAGGGCAGGAAACAGCCCCAGCATTTT. Residues: CASSIGQGRKQPQHF.

A single count supports this clone. The chain recombines TRBV4-1 with TRBJ2-5; D is ambiguous. The CDR3 has 13 residues. The germline gives CDR1 MGHRA, CDR2 YSYEKL. Between the trimmed V and J ends, which lost 1 base and 5 bases, there was a span of 8 bases. CDR3: CASSQVPSETQYF. The DNA for the CDR3 is TGCGCCAGCAGCCAAGTTCCCAGTGAGACCCAGTACTTC.

The V call is TRBV27, the J call TRBJ1-3; possible D gene TRBD1, 5 bases. This CDR3 has 14 amino acids. Germline values: CDR1 MNHEY, CDR2 SMNVEV (reference sequence). Trimming cost V 4 bases and J 5 bases, with 12 bases left between them. The CDR3 loop is CASSSTGARNTIYF. The CDR3 DNA reads TGTGCCAGCAGTTCCACCGGGGCCCGAAACACCATATATTTT.

The chain joins TRBV3-1 (or the pseudogene TRBV3-2) to TRBJ1-2; no clear D gene. The V end lost 4 bases, the J end lost 2 bases, and 11 bases lay between the germline ends. Germline CDR1 reads LGHDT; CDR2 reads YNNKEL (reference sequence). This CDR3 comprises 14 residues. The CDR3 loop is CASSRLDGNYGYTF. CDR3 DNA sequence: TGTGCCAGCAGCCGACTCGACGGAAACTATGGCTACACCTTC.

The chain is built from TRBV29-1 and TRBJ1-2; D remains ambiguous. CDR1 is SQVTM, CDR2 ANQGSEA, per germline. The CDR3 is 12 amino acids. Between the trimmed V and J ends, which lost 1 base and 8 bases, there was a span of 11 bases. CDR3 DNA: TGCAGCGTTGAAGCGAGAGGGAAAGGCTACACCTTC. This translates into CSVEARGKGYTF.

This clone was seen only once. The chain recombines TRBV30 with TRBJ2-5, with 10 positions matching TRBD1. V was clipped by 2 bases and J by 1 base; unmatched bases: 4. The CDR3 has 15 residues. In germline, CDR1 is GTSNPN, CDR2 SVGIG (reference sequence). The CDR3 DNA reads as TGTGCCTGGAGTCCGGGACAGGGGATCCAAGAGACCCAGTACTTC. Translating it yields CAWSPGQGIQETQYF.

The gene calls are TRBV4-2 and TRBJ1-2; D gene uncertain. This CDR3 is 15 amino acids long. V was trimmed by 0 bases and J by 7 bases, leaving 15 bases between them. Germline loops: CDR1 LGHNA, CDR2 YNFKEQ. CDR3 nucleotides: TGTGCCAGCAGCCAAGATTGGGAAAAGGGTGGTGGCTACACCTTC. This codes for CASSQDWEKGGGYTF.

The rearrangement links TRBV5-1 to TRBJ2-3; 10 bases match TRBD1. The CDR3 runs 18 residues. Trimming cost V 2 bases and J 1 base; bases outside gene matches: 10. In germline, CDR1 is SGHRS, CDR2 YFSETQ. The CDR3 bases are TGCGCCAGCAGCTTCGCCGGGACAGGGGTCCGCCGCACAGATACGCAGTATTTT. Translating it yields CASSFAGTGVRRTDTQYF.

The chain couples TRBV9 to TRBJ1-5; no clear D gene. The V end was cut by 4 bases, the J end by 9 bases, with 14 bases between. The CDR3 spans 13 residues. Germline V lookup: CDR1 SGDLS, CDR2 YYNGEE. As DNA, the CDR3 is TGTGCCAGCAGCCCCGTCGAGACCGGGCCCCAGCATTTT. Translated: CASSPVETGPQHF.

The chain couples TRBV7-2 to TRBJ1-5; TRBD1 matches 8 bases. CDR1 and CDR2 from the germline V gene are SGHTA and FQGNSA. The CDR3 sequence is 16 residues long. Trimming removed 5 bases from V and 1 base from J; junction bases left unmatched: 7. CDR3 sequence (DNA): TGTGCCAGCAGCGATCAGACAGGGGCCAGCAATCAGCCCCAGCATTTT. Encoded protein: CASSDQTGASNQPQHF.

The gene calls are TRBV2 and TRBJ1-2; no firm D call. Trimming left V 6 bases short and J 8 bases short, with 22 bases between. Germline CDR1 reads SNHLY; CDR2 reads FYNNEI. This CDR3 spans 15 amino acids. The CDR3 DNA follows: TGTGCCAGCAGCCCTAGGACGCCCTTCACTCAGGGCTACACCTTC. Protein: CASSPRTPFTQGYTF.

The J gene is TRBJ1-6, the V gene TRBV11-3; 8 bases agree with TRBD1. Germline trimming cut 0 bases from V and 7 bases from J; bases unmatched to any gene: 5. This CDR3 comprises 16 residues. The germline V gene has CDR1 SGHNT and CDR2 YENEEA. The chain's CDR3 is CASSLDNWTGNSPLHF. The CDR3 region has the DNA TGTGCCAGCAGCTTAGATAATTGGACAGGGAATTCACCCCTCCACTTT. The variable domain in full, with the rest retrieved from reference TRBV11-3 and TRBJ1-6, is EAGVVQSPRYKIIEKKQPVAFWCNPISGHNTLYWYLQNLGQGPELLIRYENEEAVDDSQLPKDRFSAERLKGVDSTLKIQPAELGDSAVYLCASSLDNWTGNSPLHFGNGTRLTVT.

The rearrangement links TRBV2 to TRBJ1-3; 7 bases are a match to TRBD1. Germline lookup yields CDR1 SNHLY and CDR2 FYNNEI. After removal of 6 bases from V and 7 bases from J, the junction contained 6 bases not matched to a gene. This CDR3 has 13 amino acids. The chain's CDR3 is CASRRQGFNTIYF. CDR3 DNA: TGTGCCAGCAGGCGACAGGGTTTCAACACCATATATTTT.

The chain carries TRBV28 and TRBJ1-2; no definite D call. The germline V and J ends were trimmed by 6 bases and 8 bases, with 10 bases remaining between them. The germline gives CDR1 MDHEN, CDR2 SYDVKM. CDR3 length equals 11 residues. The CDR3 nucleotides are TGTGCCAGCAGGTCAACGTTCGGCTACACCTTC. This encodes CASRSTFGYTF.

This chain joins TRBV4-2 and TRBJ2-3; the D is unclear. Trimming cost V 1 base and J 2 bases, with 4 bases left between them. This CDR3 has 13 amino acids. Germline V CDR1 and CDR2: LGHNA, YNFKEQ. Here the CDR3 reads CASSQANTDTQYF. Written as DNA, the CDR3 is TGTGCCAGCAGCCAAGCAAACACAGATACGCAGTATTTT.

The CDR3: CASSQGRTGRTYEQYF. CDR3 nucleotides: TGCGCCAGCAGCCAAGGGAGGACAGGGCGCACCTACGAGCAGTACTTC. The rearrangement joins TRBV4-3 to TRBJ2-7, with TRBD1 matching 8 bases. The CDR3 covers 16 residues. V shed 1 base and J 2 bases; nucleotides not matched to a gene: 7. Germline V gene lookup returns CDR1 LGHNA and CDR2 YSLEER.

The gene calls are TRBV19 and TRBJ2-1; perhaps TRBD1 as D (6 bases). V lost 4 bases to trimming and J lost 0 bases, with 13 bases between them. Germline CDR1 is LNHDA and CDR2 is SQIVND (reference sequence). The CDR3 covers 16 residues. The CDR3 bases are TGTGCCAGTAGTAGTTATACAGGGAGCTCCTACAATGAGCAGTTCTTC. Its translation: CASSSYTGSSYNEQFF.

V usage is TRBV6-1 and J usage is TRBJ1-2; D gene unclear. Germline V gene data show CDR1 as MNHNS and CDR2 as SASEGT. Trimming removed 2 bases at V and 0 bases at J, with 10 bases between. The CDR3 runs to 15 residues. CDR3 residues: CASSEMAQANYGYTF. The DNA for the CDR3 is TGTGCCAGCAGTGAAATGGCCCAAGCTAACTATGGCTACACCTTC.

The V call is TRBV5-1, the J call TRBJ2-5; 14 bases fit TRBD2. Germline CDR1 is SGHRS and CDR2 is YFSETQ. The length of the CDR3 is 15 residues. V dropped 4 bases and J dropped 5; count of bases not matched to a gene: 4. The CDR3 region is CASSTGLAGAETQYF. For the CDR3, the DNA is TGCGCCAGCAGCACGGGACTAGCGGGGGCTGAGACCCAGTACTTC.

This clone was picked up one time. The chain recombines TRBV5-1 with TRBJ1-5; a weak D match, TRBD1 (6 bases). Germline CDR1 is SGHRS and CDR2 is YFSETQ. The CDR3 extends over 16 amino acids. V lost 2 bases to trimming and J lost 1 base, with 13 bases between them. CDR3 loop: CASSFGGLGSNQPQHF. The CDR3 nucleotides read TGCGCCAGCAGCTTTGGGGGGCTTGGGAGCAATCAGCCCCAGCATTTT. Supplemented by reference TRBV5-1 and TRBJ1-5, the full variable domain reads KAGVTQTPRYLIKTRGQQVTLSCSPISGHRSVSWYQQTPGQGLQFLFEYFSETQRNKGNFPGRFSGRQFSNSRSEMNVSTLELGDSALYLCASSFGGLGSNQPQHFGDGTRLSIL.

The chain couples TRBV12-3 or TRBV12-4 to TRBJ2-7, with D unclear. V was pared by 2 bases and J by 3 bases, with 8 bases between. CDR3 length: 13 residues. CDR3 protein: CASSLMADYEQYF. The CDR3 DNA sequence: TGTGCCAGCAGTTTAATGGCGGACTACGAGCAGTACTTC.

Details on this clone: Other DNA variants within this sample encode the same CDR3. This rearrangement joins TRBV6-1 to TRBJ1-2; 7 bases are shared with TRBD1. Unmatched junction bases numbered 3, after V lost 1 base and J lost 4 bases. In germline, CDR1 is MNHNS, CDR2 SASEGT. This CDR3 contains 14 residues. The CDR3 DNA sequence: TGTGCCAGCAGTGAAGGGACAGGCCTCTATGGCTACACCTTC. Its translation: CASSEGTGLYGYTF.

This chain links TRBV4-1 with TRBJ2-3, with D perhaps matching TRBD2 (5 bases). In germline, CDR1 is MGHRA, CDR2 YSYEKL. Trimming removed 4 bases from V and 6 bases from J, with 17 bases in between. The CDR3 loop spans 15 amino acids. In DNA, the CDR3 is TGCGCCAGCAGCCCCCTAGGGCTACTAGGGGATACGCAGTATTTT. Amino acids: CASSPLGLLGDTQYF.

The chain uses TRBV7-9 and TRBJ2-5, with 8 positions matching TRBD2. Germline V lookup: CDR1 SEHNR, CDR2 FQNEAQ (reference sequence). The CDR3 is 16 amino acids. J lost 2 bases, V lost 5 bases, and 10 bases had no gene match. The CDR3 loop reads CASSLLGGGLQETQYF. DNA of the CDR3: TGTGCCAGCAGCCTGCTCGGGGGGGGCCTACAAGAGACCCAGTACTTC.

V gene TRBV5-1 combines with J gene TRBJ1-5; 9 nucleotides align to TRBD1. The V gene's germline CDR1 is SGHRS and CDR2 YFSETQ. V lost 0 bases and J lost 6; bases outside the gene matches: 4. This CDR3 is 15 amino acids long. This chain's CDR3 is CASSLDGQGSQPQHF. DNA for the CDR3: TGCGCCAGCAGCTTGGACGGACAGGGGTCTCAGCCCCAGCATTTT.

The chain has TRBV4-3 and TRBJ1-5; maybe TRBD1 (6 bases). There are 15 residues in the CDR3. Germline V gene sequence: CDR1 LGHNA, CDR2 YSLEER. V was trimmed by 0 bases and J by 7 bases, leaving 13 bases between them. The CDR3 sequence: CASSQDTHRVQPQHF. The CDR3 DNA sequence: TGCGCCAGCAGCCAAGATACCCACAGGGTGCAGCCCCAGCATTTT.

V usage is TRBV11-2 and J usage is TRBJ2-5, with no clear D. V was trimmed by 5 bases and J by 2 bases, leaving 15 bases between them. CDR3 length equals 15 residues. Germline CDR1 reads SGHAT; CDR2 reads FQNNGV. As DNA, the CDR3 is TGTGCCAGCAGCCAAGGTGGGCTATCTCAAGAGACCCAGTACTTC. It codes for CASSQGGLSQETQYF. Full variable domain (rest looked up from reference TRBV11-2 and TRBJ2-5): EAGVAQSPRYKIIEKRQSVAFWCNPISGHATLYWYQQILGQGPKLLIQFQNNGVVDDSQLPKDRFSAERLKGVDSTLKIQPAKLEDSAVYLCASSQGGLSQETQYFGPGTRLLVL.